The 4 T cell receptor beta chains below were found in one sample sequenced in a study of T-cell reconstitution after alpha-beta-depleted transplantation in children. Preparing the TCRbeta library involved the use of unique molecular identifiers. TCRdb re-called the PCR reads through MiXCR, storing one row per CDR3 protein. This table holds approximately 99,000 distinct CDR3 sequences, about 6% found once. The sequences come from PBMCs, mostly from graft donor cells, collected 360 days after TCRalphabeta/CD19-depleted stem cell transplant. The receptor set was obtained from a male patient aged 2 to 9 who had a stem cell transplant for acute lymphoblastic leukemia, so the T cells may come from the graft donor.

In its sample, this clonotype was seen many times. The chain recombines TRBV6-5 with TRBJ2-5; 7 bases match TRBD1. The junction had 10 bases not matched to a gene; V was cut back by 4 bases and J by 5 bases. This CDR3 is built from 15 residues. CDR1 is MNHEY and CDR2 is SVGAGI in the germline V gene. The CDR3 DNA follows: TGTGCCAGCAGTTTCGACAGGGAGCGGAGGGAGACCCAGTACTTC. Protein: CASSFDRERRETQYF.

This clonotype has at least ten counts. V and J are TRBV7-2 and TRBJ2-4; TRBD1 is a possible D gene (5 bases). CDR1 SGHTA and CDR2 FQGNSA come from the germline V gene. V shed 4 bases and J shed 0 bases, with 13 bases lying between them. CDR3 length: 16 amino acids. This CDR3 reads CASSSTPGQAKNIQYF. The CDR3 nucleotides are TGTGCCAGCAGCTCGACGCCAGGGCAAGCCAAAAACATTCAGTACTTC.

This clonotype was counted only a few times. V and J are TRBV7-9 and TRBJ2-5; 10 bases line up with TRBD2. There are 17 residues in the CDR3. V was pared by 3 bases and J by 4 bases, with 11 bases of the junction left unmatched. Germline V gives CDR1 SEHNR, CDR2 FQNEAQ (reference sequence). The CDR3 DNA is TGTGCCAGCAGCTTTCCCGAGAGGAGCGGGGGGGGAGAGACCCAGTACTTC. It is translated as CASSFPERSGGGETQYF.

This clonotype was recorded at least ten times. The chain joins TRBV4-1 to TRBJ2-7; D may be TRBD1 or TRBD2 (5 bases each). The CDR3 consists of 14 residues. CDR1 is MGHRA, CDR2 YSYEKL, per germline. V shed 0 bases and J shed 6 bases, with 12 bases lying between them. CDR3 bases: TGCGCCAGCAGCCAAGATGGGACGCCGGGCGAGCAGTACTTC. It specifies CASSQDGTPGEQYF.